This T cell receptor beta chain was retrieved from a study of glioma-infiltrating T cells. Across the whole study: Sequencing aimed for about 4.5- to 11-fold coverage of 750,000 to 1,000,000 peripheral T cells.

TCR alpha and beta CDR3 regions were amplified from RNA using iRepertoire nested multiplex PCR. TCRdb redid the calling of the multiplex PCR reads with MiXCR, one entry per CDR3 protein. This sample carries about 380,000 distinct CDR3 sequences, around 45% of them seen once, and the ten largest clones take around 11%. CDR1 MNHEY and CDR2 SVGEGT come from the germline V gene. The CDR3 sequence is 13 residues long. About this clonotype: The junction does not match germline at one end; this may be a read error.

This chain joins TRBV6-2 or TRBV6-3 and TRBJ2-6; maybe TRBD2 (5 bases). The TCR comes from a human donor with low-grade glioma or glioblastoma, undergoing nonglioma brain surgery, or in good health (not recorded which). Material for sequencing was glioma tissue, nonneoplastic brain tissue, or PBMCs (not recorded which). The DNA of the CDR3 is TGTGCCAGCAGTCTCCCCGGGGTTTACGTCCTGAGTTTC. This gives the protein CASSLPGVYVLSF.